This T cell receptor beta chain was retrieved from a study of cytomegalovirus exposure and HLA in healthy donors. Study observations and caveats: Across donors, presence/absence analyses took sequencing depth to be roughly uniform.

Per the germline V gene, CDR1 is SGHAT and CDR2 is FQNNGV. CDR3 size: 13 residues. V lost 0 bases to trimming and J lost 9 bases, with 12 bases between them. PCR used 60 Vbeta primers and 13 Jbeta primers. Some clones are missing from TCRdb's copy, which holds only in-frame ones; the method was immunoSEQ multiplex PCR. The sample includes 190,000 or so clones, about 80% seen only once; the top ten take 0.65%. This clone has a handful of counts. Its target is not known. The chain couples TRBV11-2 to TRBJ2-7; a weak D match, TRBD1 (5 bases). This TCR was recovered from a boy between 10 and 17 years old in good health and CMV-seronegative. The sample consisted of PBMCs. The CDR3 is CASSLDLQGSQYF. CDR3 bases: TGTGCCAGCAGCTTAGACTTGCAGGGCTCGCAGTACTTC.